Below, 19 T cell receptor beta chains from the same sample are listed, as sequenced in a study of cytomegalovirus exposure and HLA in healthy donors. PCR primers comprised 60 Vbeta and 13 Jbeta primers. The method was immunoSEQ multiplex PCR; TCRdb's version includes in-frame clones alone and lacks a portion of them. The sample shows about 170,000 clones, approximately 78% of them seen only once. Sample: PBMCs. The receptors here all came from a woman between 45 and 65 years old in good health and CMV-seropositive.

CDR3 region: CASSIGGGETQYF. CDR3 DNA: TGTGCCAGTAGTATCGGGGGAGGGGAGACCCAGTACTTC. This chain connects TRBV19 to TRBJ2-5; 7 bases agree with TRBD2. Germline-derived CDR1 and CDR2 are LNHDA and SQIVND (reference sequence). The CDR3 contains 13 residues. V shed 3 bases and J 5 bases; nucleotides not matched to a gene: 3.

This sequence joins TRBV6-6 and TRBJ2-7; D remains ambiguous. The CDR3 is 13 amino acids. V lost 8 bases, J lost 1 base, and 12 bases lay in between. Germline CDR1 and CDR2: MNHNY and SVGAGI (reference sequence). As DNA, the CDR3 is TGTGCCAGCCTAGGCCAGTTATCCTACGAGCAGTACTTC. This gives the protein CASLGQLSYEQYF.

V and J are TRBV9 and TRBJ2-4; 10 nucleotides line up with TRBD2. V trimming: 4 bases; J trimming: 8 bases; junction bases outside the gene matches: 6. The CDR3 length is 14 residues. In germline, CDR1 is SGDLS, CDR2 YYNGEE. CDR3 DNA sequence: TGTGCCAGCAGCCCCTCCGGGACTAGCGACATTCAGTACTTC. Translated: CASSPSGTSDIQYF.

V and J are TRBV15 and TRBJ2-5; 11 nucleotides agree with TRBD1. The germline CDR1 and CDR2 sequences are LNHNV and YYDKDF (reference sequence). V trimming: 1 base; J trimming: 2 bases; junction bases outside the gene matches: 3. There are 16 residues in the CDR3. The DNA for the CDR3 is TGTGCCACCAGCAGAGGCCGGGACAGGGGGCAAGAGACCCAGTACTTC. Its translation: CATSRGRDRGQETQYF.

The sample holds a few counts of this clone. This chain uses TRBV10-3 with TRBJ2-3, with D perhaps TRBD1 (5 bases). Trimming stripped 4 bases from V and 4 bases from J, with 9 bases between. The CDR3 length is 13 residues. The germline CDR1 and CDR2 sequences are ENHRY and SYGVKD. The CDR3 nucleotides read TGTGCCATCAGTGGGCAGGGCTCAGATACGCAGTATTTT. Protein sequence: CAISGQGSDTQYF.

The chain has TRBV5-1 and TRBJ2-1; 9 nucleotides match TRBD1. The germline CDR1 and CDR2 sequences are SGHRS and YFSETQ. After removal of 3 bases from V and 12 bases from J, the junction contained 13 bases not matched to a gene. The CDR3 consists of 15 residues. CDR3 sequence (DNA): TGCGCCAGCAGCTACGGACAGGGGTGGGCTTCGGGGCAGTTCTTC. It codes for CASSYGQGWASGQFF.

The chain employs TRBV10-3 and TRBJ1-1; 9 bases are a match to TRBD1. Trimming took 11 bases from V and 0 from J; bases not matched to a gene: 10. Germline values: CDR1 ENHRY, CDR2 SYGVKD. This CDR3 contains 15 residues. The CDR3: CAVKVRTGVNTEAFF. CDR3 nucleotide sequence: TGTGCCGTCAAGGTACGGACAGGGGTGAACACTGAAGCTTTCTTT.

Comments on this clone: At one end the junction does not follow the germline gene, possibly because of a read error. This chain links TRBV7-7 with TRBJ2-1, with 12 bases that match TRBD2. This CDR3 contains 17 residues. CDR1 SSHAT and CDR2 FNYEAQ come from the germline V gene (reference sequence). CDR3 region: CASSPTLLAGGLDEQFF. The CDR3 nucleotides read TGTGCTAGCAGCCCTACCCTTCTAGCGGGGGGGCTCGATGAGCAGTTCTTC.

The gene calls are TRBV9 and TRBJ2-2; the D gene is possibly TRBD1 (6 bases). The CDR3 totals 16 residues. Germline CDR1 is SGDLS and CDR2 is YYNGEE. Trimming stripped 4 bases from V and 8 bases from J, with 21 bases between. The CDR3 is CASSPSGTSRGGELFF. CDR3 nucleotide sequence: TGTGCCAGCAGCCCAAGTGGGACATCGAGAGGGGGGGAGCTGTTTTTT.

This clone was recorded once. The CDR3 region is CAWSEMRGRGYTF. The CDR3 DNA sequence: TGTGCCTGGAGTGAGATGAGGGGGCGGGGCTACACCTTC. This chain uses TRBV30 with TRBJ1-2, with 7 bases matching TRBD1. The V and J ends lost 1 base and 8 bases, in that order; junction bases with no gene match: 7. The length of the CDR3 is 13 residues. The germline CDR1 and CDR2 sequences are GTSNPN and SVGIG (reference sequence).

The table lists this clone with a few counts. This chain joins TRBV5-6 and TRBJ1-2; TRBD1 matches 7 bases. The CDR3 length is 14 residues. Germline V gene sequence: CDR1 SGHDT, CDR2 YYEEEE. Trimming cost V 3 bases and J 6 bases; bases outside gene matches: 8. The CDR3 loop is CASSWTGRSDGYTF. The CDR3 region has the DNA TGTGCCAGCAGCTGGACAGGACGTTCCGATGGCTACACCTTC.

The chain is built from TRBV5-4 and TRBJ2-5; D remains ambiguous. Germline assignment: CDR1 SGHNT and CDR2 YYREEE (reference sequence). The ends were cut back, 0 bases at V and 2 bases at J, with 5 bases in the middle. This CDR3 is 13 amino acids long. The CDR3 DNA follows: TGTGCCAGCAGCTTGGGGAGTCAAGAGACCCAGTACTTC. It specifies CASSLGSQETQYF.

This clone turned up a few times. The CDR3 loop reads CASSFLQGAGTTGELFF. In DNA form, the CDR3 reads TGTGCCAGCAGCTTTTTACAGGGCGCCGGGACCACCGGGGAGCTGTTTTTT. V is TRBV11-2 and J is TRBJ2-2; D perhaps matches TRBD1 (6 bases). Germline values: CDR1 SGHAT, CDR2 FQNNGV. Trimming left V 3 bases short and J 4 bases short, with 18 bases between. The CDR3 is 17 amino acids.

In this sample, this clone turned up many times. The CDR3 sequence: CASSEYRGQETQYF. The DNA of the CDR3 is TGTGCCAGCAGTGAATATAGGGGGCAAGAGACCCAGTACTTC. The gene calls are TRBV2 and TRBJ2-5; D might be TRBD1 (6 bases). Germline lookup yields CDR1 SNHLY and CDR2 FYNNEI. Trimming pared 2 bases from V and 2 bases from J, leaving 9 bases between. CDR3 length: 14 residues. The full variable domain, rest sourced from reference TRBV2 and TRBJ2-5, is EPEVTQTPSHQVTQMGQEVILRCVPISNHLYFYWYRQILGQKVEFLVSFYNNEISEKSEIFDDQFSVERPDGSNFTLKIRSTKLEDSAMYFCASSEYRGQETQYFGPGTRLLVL.

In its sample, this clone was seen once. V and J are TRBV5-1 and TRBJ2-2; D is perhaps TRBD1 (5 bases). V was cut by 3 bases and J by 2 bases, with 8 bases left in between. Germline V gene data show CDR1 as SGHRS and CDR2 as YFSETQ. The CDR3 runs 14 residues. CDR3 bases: TGCGCCAGCAGCTATGGACAAAACACCGGGGAGCTGTTTTTT. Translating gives CASSYGQNTGELFF.

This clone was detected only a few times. The CDR3 is CASSFGTRWETQYF. DNA for the CDR3: TGTGCCAGCAGCTTCGGGACTAGGTGGGAGACCCAGTACTTC. The chain is built from TRBV5-6 and TRBJ2-5, with 8 positions matching TRBD2. V was clipped by 2 bases and J by 5 bases; unmatched bases: 5. Per germline, CDR1 SGHDT and CDR2 YYEEEE. The CDR3 has 14 residues.

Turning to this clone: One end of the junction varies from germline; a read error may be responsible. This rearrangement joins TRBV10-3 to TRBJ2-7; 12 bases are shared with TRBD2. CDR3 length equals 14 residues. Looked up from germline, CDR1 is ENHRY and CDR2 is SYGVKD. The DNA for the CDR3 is TGTGCCATCAGTGAGTCCCACCTAGCGGGGGGGCCGGACTTC. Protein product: CAISESHLAGGPDF.

The CDR3: CASGLGGGTGYYGYTF. The CDR3 region has the DNA TGTGCTAGTGGTTTGGGGGGCGGGACAGGGTACTATGGCTACACCTTC. The chain has TRBV12-5 and TRBJ1-2, with TRBD1 matching over 9 bases. CDR1 and CDR2 from the germline V gene are LGHNT and FRNRAP. This CDR3 contains 16 residues. The J segment lost 3 bases and the V segment lost 1 base, leaving 6 bases of the junction unmatched.

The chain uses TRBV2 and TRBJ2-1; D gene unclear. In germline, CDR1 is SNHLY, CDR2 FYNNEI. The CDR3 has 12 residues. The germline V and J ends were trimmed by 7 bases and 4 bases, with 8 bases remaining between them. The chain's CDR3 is CASILEYNEQFF. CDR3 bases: TGTGCCAGCATCCTCGAGTACAATGAGCAGTTCTTC.